The next 5 T cell receptor beta chains were all read from a single sample in a study of response to subunit inactivated influenza vaccine. TCRdb itself ran the RT-PCR reads through MiXCR, one entry per CDR3 protein. In the table there are roughly 700,000 distinct CDR3 sequences, around 16% of which are singletons. The sequencing used PBMCs from blood, collected 12 days after vaccination. The source is a man aged 45-65 years who received an inactivated influenza vaccine.

The V call is TRBV20-1, the J call TRBJ2-1; 8 nucleotides agree with TRBD2. The germline CDR1 and CDR2 sequences are DFQATT and SNEGSKA (reference sequence). The CDR3 loop spans 15 amino acids. V shed 0 bases, J shed 5 bases, and the junction held 6 bases outside the gene matches. The CDR3 bases are TGCAGTGCTAGAGATTACCAGCGGGGGAACAATGAGCAGTTCTTC. Its protein product is CSARDYQRGNNEQFF.

This clonotype came up a few times. The chain uses TRBV7-2 and TRBJ2-3; 8 nucleotides line up with TRBD2. Per the germline V gene, CDR1 is SGHTA and CDR2 is FQGNSA. V lost 1 base to trimming and J lost 4 bases; unmatched junction nucleotides: 7. The CDR3 consists of 16 residues. CDR3 nucleotide sequence: TGTGCCAGCAGCTTAGTCCCCGGGGGGGGATCAGATACGCAGTATTTT. Its translation: CASSLVPGGGSDTQYF.

The chain uses TRBV10-3 and TRBJ2-2, with TRBD1 matching over 7 bases. Unmatched junction bases numbered 11, after V lost 6 bases and J lost 7 bases. Germline assignment: CDR1 ENHRY and CDR2 SYGVKD. The CDR3 has 15 residues. DNA for the CDR3: TGTGCCATCAGGGGGGATAGGGGGCTCGTCGGGGAGCTGTTTTTT. Protein product: CAIRGDRGLVGELFF.

This chain connects TRBV18 to TRBJ2-3; 14 nucleotides line up with TRBD2. This CDR3 spans 18 amino acids. Unmatched junction bases numbered 11, after V lost 6 bases and J lost 3 bases. In germline, CDR1 is KGHSH, CDR2 LQKENI. For the CDR3, the DNA is TGTGCCAGCTCGCCGGGACTAGCGGGAGTAATAAGGACAGATACGCAGTATTTT. Amino acid sequence: CASSPGLAGVIRTDTQYF.

This clonotype was picked up many times. The chain is built from TRBV12-3 or TRBV12-4 and TRBJ2-1; 8 nucleotides match TRBD1. Trimming took 6 bases from V and 3 from J; bases not matched to a gene: 4. This CDR3 contains 14 residues. DNA of the CDR3: TGTGCCAGCAGGGGTACAGGGGGCTACAATGAGCAGTTCTTC. It translates to CASRGTGGYNEQFF.